This T cell receptor beta chain was sequenced for a study of cytotoxic CD8 clonotypes in ibrutinib-treated CLL. The study, taken as a whole, reports: The study found baseline clonality above age-matched healthy donors, tracking circulating CD8+ T-cell counts. At ibrutinib response, clonality increased, and at progression it declined back toward baseline.

From germline, CDR1 is KGHSH and CDR2 LQKENI. The length of the CDR3 is 15 residues. The trim removed 3 bases at V and 4 bases at J, leaving 3 bases unmatched. As regards this clone: Its specificity is unknown.

About 2 micrograms of genomic DNA, which was extracted from cryopreserved PBMCs, served as the material used for the TCR beta libraries. T cells were sequenced at a targeted depth of 1 in 200,000 to 1 in 1 million. Generated by immunoSEQ multiplex PCR, the TCRdb table keeps only in-frame clones and is missing some. Of some 150,000 clones detected, approximately 77% appear once; the ten largest clones hold about 27%. This receptor was obtained from a human donor with chronic lymphocytic leukemia. This sequence joins TRBV18 and TRBJ1-1, with TRBD1 matching over 12 bases. The sequencing used PBMCs, collected after 12 months of ibrutinib treatment. The CDR3 nucleotides read TGTGCCAGCTCACCCCCGGGACAGGGGGCCACTGAAGCTTTCTTT. This gives the protein CASSPPGQGATEAFF.